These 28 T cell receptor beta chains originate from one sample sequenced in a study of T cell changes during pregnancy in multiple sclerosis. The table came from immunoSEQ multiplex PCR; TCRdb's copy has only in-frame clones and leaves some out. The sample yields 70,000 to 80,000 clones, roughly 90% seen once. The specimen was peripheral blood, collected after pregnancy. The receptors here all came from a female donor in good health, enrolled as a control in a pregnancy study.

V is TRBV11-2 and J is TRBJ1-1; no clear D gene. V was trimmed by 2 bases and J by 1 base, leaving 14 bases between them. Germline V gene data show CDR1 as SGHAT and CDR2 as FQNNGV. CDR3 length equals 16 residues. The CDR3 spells CASSLINEPSNTEAFF. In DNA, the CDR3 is TGTGCCAGCAGCTTAATCAACGAGCCTTCGAACACTGAAGCTTTCTTT.

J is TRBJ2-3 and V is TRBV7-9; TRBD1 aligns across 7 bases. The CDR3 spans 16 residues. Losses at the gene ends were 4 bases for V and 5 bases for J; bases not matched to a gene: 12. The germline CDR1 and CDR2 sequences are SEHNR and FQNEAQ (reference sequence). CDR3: CASSSHRGRAIDTQYF. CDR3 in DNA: TGTGCCAGCAGCTCCCACAGGGGCCGGGCAATAGATACGCAGTATTTT.

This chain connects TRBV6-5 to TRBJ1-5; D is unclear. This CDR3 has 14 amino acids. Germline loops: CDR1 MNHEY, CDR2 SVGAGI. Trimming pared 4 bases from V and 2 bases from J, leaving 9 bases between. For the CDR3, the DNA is TGTGCCAGCAGTTCCGGGCGGGGCAATCAGCCCCAGCATTTT. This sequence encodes CASSSGRGNQPQHF.

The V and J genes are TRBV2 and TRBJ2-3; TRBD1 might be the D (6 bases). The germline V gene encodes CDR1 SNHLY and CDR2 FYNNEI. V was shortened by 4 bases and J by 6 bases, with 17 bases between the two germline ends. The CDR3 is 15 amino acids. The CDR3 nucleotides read TGTGCCAGCAGTGGAGGGGACATCTATGAGGATACGCAGTATTTT. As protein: CASSGGDIYEDTQYF.

CDR3 sequence: CAISESSGITEAFF. In DNA form, the CDR3 reads TGTGCCATCAGTGAGTCTTCGGGTATTACTGAAGCTTTCTTT. The chain carries TRBV10-3 and TRBJ1-1; D is undetermined. CDR3 size: 14 residues. The germline V and J ends were trimmed by 0 bases and 5 bases, with 10 bases remaining between them. From germline, CDR1 is ENHRY and CDR2 SYGVKD.

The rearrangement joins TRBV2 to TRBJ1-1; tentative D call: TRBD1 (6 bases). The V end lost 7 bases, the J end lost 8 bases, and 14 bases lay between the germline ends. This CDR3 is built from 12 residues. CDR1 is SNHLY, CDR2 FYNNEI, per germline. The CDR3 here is CASNQGGDEAFF. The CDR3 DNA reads TGTGCCAGCAACCAAGGGGGGGACGAAGCTTTCTTT.

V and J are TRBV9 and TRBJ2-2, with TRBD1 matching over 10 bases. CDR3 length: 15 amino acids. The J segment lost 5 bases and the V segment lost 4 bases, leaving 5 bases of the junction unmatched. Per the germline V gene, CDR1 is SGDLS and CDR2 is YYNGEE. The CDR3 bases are TGTGCCAGCAGCTTTCGGACAGGGGGGACCGGGGAGCTGTTTTTT. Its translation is CASSFRTGGTGELFF.

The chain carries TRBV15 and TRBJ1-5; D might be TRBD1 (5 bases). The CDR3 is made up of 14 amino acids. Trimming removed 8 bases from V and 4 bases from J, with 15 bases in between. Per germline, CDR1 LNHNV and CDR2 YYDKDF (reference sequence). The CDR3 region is CATSYGAGNQPQHF. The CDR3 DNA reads TGTGCCACCTCCTATGGGGCCGGGAATCAGCCCCAGCATTTT.

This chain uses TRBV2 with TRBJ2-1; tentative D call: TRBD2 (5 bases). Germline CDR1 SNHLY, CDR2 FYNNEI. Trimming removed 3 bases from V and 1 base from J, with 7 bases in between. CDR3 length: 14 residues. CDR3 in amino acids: CASSELASYNEQFF. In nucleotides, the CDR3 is TGTGCCAGCAGTGAGCTAGCATCCTACAATGAGCAGTTCTTC.

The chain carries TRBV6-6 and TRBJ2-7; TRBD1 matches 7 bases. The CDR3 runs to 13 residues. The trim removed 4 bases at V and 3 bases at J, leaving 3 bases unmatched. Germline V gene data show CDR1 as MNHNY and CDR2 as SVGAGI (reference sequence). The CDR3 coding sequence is TGTGCCAGCAGTTTCCCAGGGGGCTACGAGCAGTACTTC. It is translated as CASSFPGGYEQYF.

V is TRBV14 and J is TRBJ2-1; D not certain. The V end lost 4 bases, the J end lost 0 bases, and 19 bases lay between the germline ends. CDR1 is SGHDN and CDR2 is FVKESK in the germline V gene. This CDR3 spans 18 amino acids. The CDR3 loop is CASSPSLILRSSYNEQFF. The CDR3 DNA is TGTGCCAGCAGCCCGTCCCTAATATTGAGGAGCTCCTACAATGAGCAGTTCTTC.

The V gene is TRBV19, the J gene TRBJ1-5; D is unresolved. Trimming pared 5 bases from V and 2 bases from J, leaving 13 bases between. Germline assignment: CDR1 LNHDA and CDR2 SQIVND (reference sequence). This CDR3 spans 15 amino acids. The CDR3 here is CASSLLSRGNQPQHF. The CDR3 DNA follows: TGTGCCAGTAGTTTACTGTCCCGAGGCAATCAGCCCCAGCATTTT.

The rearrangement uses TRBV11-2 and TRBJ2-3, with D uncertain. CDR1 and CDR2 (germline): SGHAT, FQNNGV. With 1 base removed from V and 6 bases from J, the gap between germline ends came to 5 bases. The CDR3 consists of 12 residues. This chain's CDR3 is CASSLVVDTQYF. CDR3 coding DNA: TGTGCCAGCAGCTTAGTAGTGGATACGCAGTATTTT.

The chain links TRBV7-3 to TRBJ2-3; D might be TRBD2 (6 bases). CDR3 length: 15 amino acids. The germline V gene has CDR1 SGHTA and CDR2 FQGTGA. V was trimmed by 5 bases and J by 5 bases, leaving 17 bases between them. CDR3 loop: CASSPSGTQGDTQYF. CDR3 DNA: TGTGCCAGCAGCCCATCCGGGACTCAGGGAGATACGCAGTATTTT.

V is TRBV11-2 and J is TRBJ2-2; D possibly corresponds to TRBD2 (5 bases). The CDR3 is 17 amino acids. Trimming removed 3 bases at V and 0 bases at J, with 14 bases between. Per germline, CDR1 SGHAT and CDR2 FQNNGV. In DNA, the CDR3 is TGTGCCAGCAGCTTGTCGTTTGGCGGGTCGAACACCGGGGAGCTGTTTTTT. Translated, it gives CASSLSFGGSNTGELFF.

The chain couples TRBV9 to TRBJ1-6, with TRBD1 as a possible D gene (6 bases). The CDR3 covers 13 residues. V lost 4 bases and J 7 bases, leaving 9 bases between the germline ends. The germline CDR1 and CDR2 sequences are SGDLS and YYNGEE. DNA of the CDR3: TGTGCCAGCAGCCTAGGACAGAATTCACCCCTCCACTTT. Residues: CASSLGQNSPLHF.

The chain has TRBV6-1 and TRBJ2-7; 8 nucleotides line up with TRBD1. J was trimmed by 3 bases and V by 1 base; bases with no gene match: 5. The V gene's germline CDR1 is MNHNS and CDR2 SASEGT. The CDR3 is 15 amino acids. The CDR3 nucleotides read TGTGCCAGCAGTGAAGACACAGGGGGAGTCTACGAGCAGTACTTC. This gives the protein CASSEDTGGVYEQYF.

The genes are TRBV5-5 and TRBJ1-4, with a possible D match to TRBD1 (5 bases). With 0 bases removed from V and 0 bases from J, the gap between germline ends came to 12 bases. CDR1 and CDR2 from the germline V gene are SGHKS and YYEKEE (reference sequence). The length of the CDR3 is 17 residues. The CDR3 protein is CASSLGTSFATNEKLFF. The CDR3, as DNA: TGTGCCAGCAGCTTGGGGACATCCTTTGCAACTAATGAAAAACTGTTTTTT. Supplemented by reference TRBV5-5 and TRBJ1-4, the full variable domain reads DAGVTQSPTHLIKTRGQQVTLRCSPISGHKSVSWYQQVLGQGPQFIFQYYEKEERGRGNFPDRFSARQFPNYSSELNVNALLLGDSALYLCASSLGTSFATNEKLFFGSGTQLSVL.

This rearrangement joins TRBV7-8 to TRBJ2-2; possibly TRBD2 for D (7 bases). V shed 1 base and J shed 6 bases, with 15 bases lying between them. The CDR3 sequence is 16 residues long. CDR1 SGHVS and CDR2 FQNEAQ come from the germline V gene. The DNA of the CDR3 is TGTGCCAGCAGCTTAGTTGGGGGGGGCGTAGCCGGGGAGCTGTTTTTT. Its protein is CASSLVGGGVAGELFF.

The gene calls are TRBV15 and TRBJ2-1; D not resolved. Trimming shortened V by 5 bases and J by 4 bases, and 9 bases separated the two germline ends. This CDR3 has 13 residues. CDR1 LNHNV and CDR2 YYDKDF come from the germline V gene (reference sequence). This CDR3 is CATSFTVYNEQFF. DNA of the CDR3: TGTGCCACCAGCTTTACAGTGTACAATGAGCAGTTCTTC.

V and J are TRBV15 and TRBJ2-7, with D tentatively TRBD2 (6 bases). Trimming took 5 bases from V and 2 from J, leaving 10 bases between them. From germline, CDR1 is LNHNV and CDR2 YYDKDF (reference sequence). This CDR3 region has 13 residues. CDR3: CATSSTSPYEQYF. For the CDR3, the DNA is TGTGCCACCAGCTCTACTAGCCCCTACGAGCAGTACTTC.

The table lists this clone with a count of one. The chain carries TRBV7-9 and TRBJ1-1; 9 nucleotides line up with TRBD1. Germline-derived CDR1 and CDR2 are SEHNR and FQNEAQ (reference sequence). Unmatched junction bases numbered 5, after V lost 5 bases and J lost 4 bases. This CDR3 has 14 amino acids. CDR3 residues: CASSPQGAVTEAFF. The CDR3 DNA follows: TGTGCCAGCAGCCCACAGGGGGCGGTCACTGAAGCTTTCTTT.

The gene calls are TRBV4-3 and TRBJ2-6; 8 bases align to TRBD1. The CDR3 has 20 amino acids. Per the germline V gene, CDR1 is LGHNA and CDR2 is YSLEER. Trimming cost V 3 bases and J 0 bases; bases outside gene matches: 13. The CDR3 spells CASSQDPTGTGVSGANVLTF. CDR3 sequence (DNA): TGCGCCAGCAGCCAGGACCCCACCGGGACAGGCGTCTCTGGGGCCAACGTCCTGACTTTC.

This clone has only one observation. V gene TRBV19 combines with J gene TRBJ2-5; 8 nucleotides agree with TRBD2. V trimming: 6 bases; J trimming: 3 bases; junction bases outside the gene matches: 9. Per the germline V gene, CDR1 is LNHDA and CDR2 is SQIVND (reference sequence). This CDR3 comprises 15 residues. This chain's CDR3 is CASSGGMRGEETQYF. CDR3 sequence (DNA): TGTGCCAGTAGCGGGGGGATGCGGGGGGAAGAGACCCAGTACTTC.

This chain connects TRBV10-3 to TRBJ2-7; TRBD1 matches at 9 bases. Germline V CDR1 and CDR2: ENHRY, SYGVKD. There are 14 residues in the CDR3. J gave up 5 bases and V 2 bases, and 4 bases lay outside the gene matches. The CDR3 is CAISEMGQGHEQYF. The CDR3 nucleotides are TGTGCCATCAGTGAGATGGGACAGGGCCACGAGCAGTACTTC.

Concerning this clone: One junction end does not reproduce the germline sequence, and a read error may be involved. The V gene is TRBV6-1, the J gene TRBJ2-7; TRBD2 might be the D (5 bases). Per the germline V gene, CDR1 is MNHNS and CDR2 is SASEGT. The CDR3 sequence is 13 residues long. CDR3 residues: CASSEASQEERYF. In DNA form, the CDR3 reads TGTGCCAGCAGTGAGGCTTCCCAGGAGGAGCGGTACTTC.

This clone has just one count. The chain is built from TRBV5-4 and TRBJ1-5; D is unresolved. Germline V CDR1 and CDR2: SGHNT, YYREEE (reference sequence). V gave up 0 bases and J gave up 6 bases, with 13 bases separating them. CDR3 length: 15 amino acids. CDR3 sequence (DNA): TGTGCCAGCAGCTTGGGGGCGACGTCTCCTCAGCCCCAGCATTTT. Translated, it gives CASSLGATSPQPQHF.

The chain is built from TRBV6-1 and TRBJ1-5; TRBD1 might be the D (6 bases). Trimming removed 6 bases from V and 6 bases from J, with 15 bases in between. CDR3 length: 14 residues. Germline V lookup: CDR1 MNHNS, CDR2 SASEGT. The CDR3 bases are TGTGCCAGCAGCCTCGAGGGGGTTCCTCAGCCCCAGCATTTT. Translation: CASSLEGVPQPQHF.